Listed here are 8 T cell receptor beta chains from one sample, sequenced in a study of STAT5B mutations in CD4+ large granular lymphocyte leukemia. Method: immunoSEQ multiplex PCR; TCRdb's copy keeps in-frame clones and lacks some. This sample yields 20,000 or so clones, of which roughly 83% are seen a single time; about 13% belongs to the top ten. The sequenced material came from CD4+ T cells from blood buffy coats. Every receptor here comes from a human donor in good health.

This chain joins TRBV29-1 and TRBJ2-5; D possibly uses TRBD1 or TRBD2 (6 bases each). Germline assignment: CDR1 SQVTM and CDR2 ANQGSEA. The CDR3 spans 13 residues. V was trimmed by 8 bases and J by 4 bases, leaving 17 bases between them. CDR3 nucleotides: TGCAGCCTCTTTCGGGGGCTTGGAGAGACCCAGTACTTC. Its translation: CSLFRGLGETQYF.

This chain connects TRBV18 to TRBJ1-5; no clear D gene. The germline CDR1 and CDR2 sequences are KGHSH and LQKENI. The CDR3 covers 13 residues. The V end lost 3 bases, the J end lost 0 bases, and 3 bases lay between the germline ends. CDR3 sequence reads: CASSPGSNQPQHF. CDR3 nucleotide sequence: TGTGCCAGCTCACCTGGTAGCAATCAGCCCCAGCATTTT.

DNA for the CDR3: TGTGCCAGCAGCTTAGTTTCACAGGGAAGCAATCAGCCCCAGCATTTT. It translates to CASSLVSQGSNQPQHF. The chain links TRBV7-2 to TRBJ1-5; D may be TRBD1 (6 bases). V was pared by 1 base and J by 1 base, with 11 bases between. Germline-derived CDR1 and CDR2 are SGHTA and FQGNSA. The CDR3 contains 16 residues.

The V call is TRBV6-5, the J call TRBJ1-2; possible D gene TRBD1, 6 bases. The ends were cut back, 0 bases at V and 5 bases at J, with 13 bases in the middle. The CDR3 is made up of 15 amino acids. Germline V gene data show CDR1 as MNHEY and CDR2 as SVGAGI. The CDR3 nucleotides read TGTGCCAGCAGTTACTCGGACGTAGGGGGGTATGGCTACACCTTC. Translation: CASSYSDVGGYGYTF.

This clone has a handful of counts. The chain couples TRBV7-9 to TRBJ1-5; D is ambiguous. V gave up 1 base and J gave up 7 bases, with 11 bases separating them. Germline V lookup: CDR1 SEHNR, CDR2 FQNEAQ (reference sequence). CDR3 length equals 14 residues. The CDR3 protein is CASSLDGVTQPQHF. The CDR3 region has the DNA TGTGCCAGCAGCTTAGATGGGGTTACGCAGCCCCAGCATTTT. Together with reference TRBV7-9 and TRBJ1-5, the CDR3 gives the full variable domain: DTGVSQNPRHKITKRGQNVTFRCDPISEHNRLYWYRQTLGQGPEFLTYFQNEAQLEKSRLLSDRFSAERPKGSFSTLEIQRTEQGDSAMYLCASSLDGVTQPQHFGDGTRLSIL.

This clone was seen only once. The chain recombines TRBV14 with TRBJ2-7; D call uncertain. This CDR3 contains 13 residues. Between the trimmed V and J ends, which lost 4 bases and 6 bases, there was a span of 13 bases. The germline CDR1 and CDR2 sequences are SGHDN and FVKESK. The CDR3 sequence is CASSPARLSEQYF. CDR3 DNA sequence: TGTGCCAGCAGCCCTGCTAGGCTCTCCGAGCAGTACTTC.

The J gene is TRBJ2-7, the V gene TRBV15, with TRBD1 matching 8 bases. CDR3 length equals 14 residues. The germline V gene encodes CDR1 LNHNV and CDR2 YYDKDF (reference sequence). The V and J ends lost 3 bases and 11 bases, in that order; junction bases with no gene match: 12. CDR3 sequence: CATSSQGQGGGKYF. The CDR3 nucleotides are TGTGCCACCAGCAGCCAAGGACAGGGTGGGGGAAAGTACTTC.

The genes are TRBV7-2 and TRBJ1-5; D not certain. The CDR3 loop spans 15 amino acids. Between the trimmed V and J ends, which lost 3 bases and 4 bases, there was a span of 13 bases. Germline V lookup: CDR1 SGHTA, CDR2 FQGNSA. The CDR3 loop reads CASSLGGERNQPQHF. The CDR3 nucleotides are TGTGCCAGCAGCTTGGGCGGGGAAAGGAATCAGCCCCAGCATTTT.